This T cell receptor (beta chain) emerged from a study of cytomegalovirus exposure and HLA in healthy donors. CDR1 and CDR2 (germline): SGHRS, YFSETQ. The length of the CDR3 is 20 residues. V dropped 0 bases and J dropped 1; count of bases not matched to a gene: 14. This clone has just one count. PCR primers comprised 60 Vbeta and 13 Jbeta primers. Methods used by the authors: Among the unique TCR beta chains that a later analysis counted, about 84 million in all, some 10 million were shared. TCRdb's copy holds only in-frame clones and misses some; the assay was immunoSEQ multiplex PCR. V and J calls and clone size are those listed in that table; D and trimming were worked out from the DNA. Of over 250,000 clones in the sample, 86% are singletons; the top ten hold less than 4%.

The receptor was derived from a man aged 35 to 55 in good health and CMV-seropositive. The chain couples TRBV5-1 to TRBJ2-3, with TRBD2 identical over 10 bases. The sequencing sample was made of PBMCs. CDR3 coding DNA: TGCGCCAGCAGCTTGGCCAGGGCTAGCGGGAGAGGATTAGGCACAGATACGCAGTATTTT. Its protein is CASSLARASGRGLGTDTQYF.